The T cell receptor (beta chain) under discussion was sequenced for a study of control samples from healthy donors and cancer patients. Data came from immunoSEQ multiplex PCR; TCRdb stores just in-frame clones and leaves some out. The sample has approximately 50,000 clones; approximately 92% are singletons. The count of this clone is one. The sequenced sample consisted of PBMCs. The sequence came from a man aged 25-45 years with colorectal cancer.

The CDR3 sequence: CSVSPGESYEQYF. Here the CDR3 DNA reads TGCAGCGTTTCCCCAGGCGAGTCCTACGAGCAGTACTTC. The chain is built from TRBV29-1 and TRBJ2-7; the D is unclear. Looked up from germline, CDR1 is SQVTM and CDR2 is ANQGSEA. The CDR3 contains 13 residues. V was trimmed by 5 bases and J by 1 base, leaving 12 bases between them.